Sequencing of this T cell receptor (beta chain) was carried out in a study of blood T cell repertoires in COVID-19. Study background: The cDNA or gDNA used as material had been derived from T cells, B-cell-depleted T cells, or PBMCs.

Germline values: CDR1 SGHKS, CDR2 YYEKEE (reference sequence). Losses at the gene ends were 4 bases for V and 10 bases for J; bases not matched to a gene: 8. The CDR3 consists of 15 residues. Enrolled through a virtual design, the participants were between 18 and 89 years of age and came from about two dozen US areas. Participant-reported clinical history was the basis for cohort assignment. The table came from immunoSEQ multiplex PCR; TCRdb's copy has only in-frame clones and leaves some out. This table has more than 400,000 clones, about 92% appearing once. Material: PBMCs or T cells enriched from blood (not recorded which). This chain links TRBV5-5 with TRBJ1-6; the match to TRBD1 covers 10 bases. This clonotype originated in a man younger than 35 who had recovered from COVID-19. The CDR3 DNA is TGTGCCAGCAGCCAGGCCTGGACAGGGGGATCACCCCTCCACTTT. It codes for CASSQAWTGGSPLHF.